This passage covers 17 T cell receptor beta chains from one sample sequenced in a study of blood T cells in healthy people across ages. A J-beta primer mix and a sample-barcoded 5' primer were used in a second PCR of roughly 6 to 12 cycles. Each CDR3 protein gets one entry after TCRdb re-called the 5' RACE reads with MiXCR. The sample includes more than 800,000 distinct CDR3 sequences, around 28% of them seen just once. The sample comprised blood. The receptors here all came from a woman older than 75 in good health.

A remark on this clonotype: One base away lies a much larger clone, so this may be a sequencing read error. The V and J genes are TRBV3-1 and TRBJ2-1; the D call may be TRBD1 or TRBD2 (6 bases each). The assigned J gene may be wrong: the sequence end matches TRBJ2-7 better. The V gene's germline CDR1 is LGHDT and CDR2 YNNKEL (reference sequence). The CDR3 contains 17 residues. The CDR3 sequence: CASSHQNRGPPYNEQYF. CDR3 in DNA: TGTGCCAGCAGCCATCAGAACCGGGGGCCCCCCTACAATGAGCAGTACTTC.

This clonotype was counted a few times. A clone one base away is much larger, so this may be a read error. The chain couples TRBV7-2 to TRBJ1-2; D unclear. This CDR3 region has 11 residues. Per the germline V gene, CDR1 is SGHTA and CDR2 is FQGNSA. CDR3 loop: CAGSLFYGYTF. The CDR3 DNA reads TGTGCCGGCAGCTTATTTTATGGCTACACCTTC.

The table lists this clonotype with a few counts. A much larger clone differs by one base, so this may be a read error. The CDR3 coding sequence is TGTGCCAGCAGCGCCGTTCAAGAGACCCAGTACTTC. Its protein is CASSAVQETQYF. The chain couples TRBV14 to TRBJ2-5, with D hard to call. The germline gives CDR1 SGHDN, CDR2 FVKESK. This CDR3 has 12 residues. Trimming cost V 5 bases and J 2 bases, with 6 bases left between them.

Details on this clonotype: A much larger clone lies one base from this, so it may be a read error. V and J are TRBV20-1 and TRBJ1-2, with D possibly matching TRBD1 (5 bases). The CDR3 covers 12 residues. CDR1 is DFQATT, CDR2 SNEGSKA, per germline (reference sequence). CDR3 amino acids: CSATGHGYGHTF. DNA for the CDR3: TGCAGTGCTACGGGGCACGGCTATGGCCACACCTTC.

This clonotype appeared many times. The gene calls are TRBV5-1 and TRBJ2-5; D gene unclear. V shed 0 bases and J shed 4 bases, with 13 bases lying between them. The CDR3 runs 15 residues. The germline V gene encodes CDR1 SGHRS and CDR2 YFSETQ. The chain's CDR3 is CASSLAVGSLETQYF. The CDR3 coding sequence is TGCGCCAGCAGCTTGGCCGTGGGGTCTTTAGAGACCCAGTACTTC.

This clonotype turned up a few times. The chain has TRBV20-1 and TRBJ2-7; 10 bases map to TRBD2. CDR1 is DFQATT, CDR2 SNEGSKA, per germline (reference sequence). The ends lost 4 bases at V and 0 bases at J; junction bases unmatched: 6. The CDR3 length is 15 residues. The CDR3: CSATSLAGASYEQYF. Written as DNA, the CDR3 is TGCAGTGCTACCAGCCTAGCGGGGGCCTCCTACGAGCAGTACTTC.

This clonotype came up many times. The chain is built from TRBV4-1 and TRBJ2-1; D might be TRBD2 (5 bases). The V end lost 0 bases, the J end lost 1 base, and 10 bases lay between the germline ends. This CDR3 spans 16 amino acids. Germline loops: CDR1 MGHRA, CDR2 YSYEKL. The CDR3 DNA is TGCGCCAGCAGCCAAGATCAACCGGGGTCCTACAATGAGCAGTTCTTC. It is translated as CASSQDQPGSYNEQFF.

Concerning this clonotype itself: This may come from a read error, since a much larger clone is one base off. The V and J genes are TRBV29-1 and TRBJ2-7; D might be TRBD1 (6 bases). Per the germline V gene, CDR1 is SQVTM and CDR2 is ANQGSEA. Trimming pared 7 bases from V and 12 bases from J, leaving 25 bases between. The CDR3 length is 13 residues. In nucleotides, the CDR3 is TGCAGCGCTTCGCAGGGGCCCAAGGAGACCCGGTACTTC. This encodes CSASQGPKETRYF.

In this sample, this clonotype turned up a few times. Here the CDR3 reads CASTQQGQGAGELFF. The CDR3 coding sequence is TGTGCCAGCACGCAACAGGGACAGGGAGCCGGGGAGCTGTTTTTT. This chain joins TRBV6-1 and TRBJ2-2; 9 bases agree with TRBD1. The CDR3 loop spans 15 amino acids. Germline V lookup: CDR1 MNHNS, CDR2 SASEGT. Trimming removed 7 bases from V and 6 bases from J; junction bases left unmatched: 9.

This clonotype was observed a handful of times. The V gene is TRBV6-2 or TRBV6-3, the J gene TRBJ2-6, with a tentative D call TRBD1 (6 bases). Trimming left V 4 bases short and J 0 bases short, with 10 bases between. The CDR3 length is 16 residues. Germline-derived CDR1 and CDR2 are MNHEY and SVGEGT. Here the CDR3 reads CASSSPGVSGANVLTF. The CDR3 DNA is TGTGCCAGCAGTTCCCCAGGGGTCTCTGGGGCCAACGTCCTGACTTTC.

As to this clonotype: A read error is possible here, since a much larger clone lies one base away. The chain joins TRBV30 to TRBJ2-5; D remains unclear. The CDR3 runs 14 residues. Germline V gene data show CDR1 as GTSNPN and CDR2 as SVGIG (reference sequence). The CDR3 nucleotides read TGTGCCCGGAGTCTAGGGATTTTCCAAGAGACCCAGTACTTC. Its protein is CARSLGIFQETQYF. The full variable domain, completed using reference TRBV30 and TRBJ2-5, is SQTIHQWPATLVQPVGSPLSLECTVEGTSNPNLYWYRQAAGRGLQLLFYSVGIGQISSEVPQNLSASRPQDRQFILSSKKLLLSDSGFYLCARSLGIFQETQYFGPGTRLLVL.

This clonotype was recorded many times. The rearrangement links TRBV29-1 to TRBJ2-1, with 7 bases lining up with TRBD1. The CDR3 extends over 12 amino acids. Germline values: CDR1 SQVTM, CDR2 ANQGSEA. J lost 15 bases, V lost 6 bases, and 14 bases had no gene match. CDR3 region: CSVLDRLKSWFF. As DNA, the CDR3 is TGCAGCGTCTTGGACAGGCTCAAATCTTGGTTCTTC.

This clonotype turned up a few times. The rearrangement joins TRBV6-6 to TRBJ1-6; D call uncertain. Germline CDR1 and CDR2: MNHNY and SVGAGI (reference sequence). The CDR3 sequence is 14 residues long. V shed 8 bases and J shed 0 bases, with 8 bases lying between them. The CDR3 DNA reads TGTGCCAGCTCCGGCAACTCCTATAATTCACCCCTCCACTTT. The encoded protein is CASSGNSYNSPLHF.

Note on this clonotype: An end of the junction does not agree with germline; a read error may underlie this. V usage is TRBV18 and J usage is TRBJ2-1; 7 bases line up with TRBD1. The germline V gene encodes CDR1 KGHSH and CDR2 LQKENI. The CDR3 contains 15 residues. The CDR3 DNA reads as TGTACCAGCTCACTTTTAGGGACAGAAAACAATGAGCAGTTCTTC. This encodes CTSSLLGTENNEQFF. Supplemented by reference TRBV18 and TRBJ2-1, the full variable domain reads NAGVMQNPRHLVRRRGQEARLRCSPMKGHSHVYWYRQLPEEGLKFMVYLQKENIIDESGMPKERFSAEFPKEGPSILRIQQVVRGDSAAYFCTSSLLGTENNEQFFGPGTRLTVL.

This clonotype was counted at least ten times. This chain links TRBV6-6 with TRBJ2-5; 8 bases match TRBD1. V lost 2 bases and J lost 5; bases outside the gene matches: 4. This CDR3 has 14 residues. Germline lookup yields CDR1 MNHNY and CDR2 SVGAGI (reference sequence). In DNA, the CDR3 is TGTGCCAGCAGTTACGGGGACAGGCGGGAGACCCAGTACTTC. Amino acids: CASSYGDRRETQYF.

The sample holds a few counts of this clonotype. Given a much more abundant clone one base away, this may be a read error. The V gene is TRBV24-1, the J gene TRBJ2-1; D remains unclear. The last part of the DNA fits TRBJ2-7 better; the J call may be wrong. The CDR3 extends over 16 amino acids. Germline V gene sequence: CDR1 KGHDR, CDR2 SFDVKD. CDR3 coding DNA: TGTGCCACCAGTGGTCTGACGGAACAGATTAACAATGAGCAGTACTTC. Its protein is CATSGLTEQINNEQYF.

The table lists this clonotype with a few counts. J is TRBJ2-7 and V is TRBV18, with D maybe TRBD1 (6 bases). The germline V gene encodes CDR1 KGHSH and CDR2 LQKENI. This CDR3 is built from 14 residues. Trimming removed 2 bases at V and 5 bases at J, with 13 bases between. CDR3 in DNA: TGTGCCAGCTCACCAAGGGGGACACCCAACGAGCAGTACTTC. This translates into CASSPRGTPNEQYF.